Below, one T cell receptor (beta chain) is given with its context. The antigen is undetermined. The sample belongs to a study of PD-1 blockade in mismatch repair-deficient tumors. Turning to the study itself: All were previously treated, progressing patients with over 9 mismatch repair-deficient cancer types.

The data were produced by immunoSEQ multiplex PCR, yet TCRdb's version contains in-frame clones alone and is incomplete. The profile shows about 23,000 clones, 75% to 85% of them singletons. The study's findings and limits: Tumor-resident clones, often undetectable pretreatment in blood, expanded then contracted after pembrolizumab.

All patients were mismatch repair deficient, assessed by either PCR or immunohistochemistry. This CDR3 is built from 15 residues. Germline CDR1 is WNHNN and CDR2 is SYGVQD (reference sequence). V gave up 8 bases and J gave up 1 base, with 15 bases separating them. The chain is built from TRBV10-1 and TRBJ2-1, with D perhaps matching TRBD2 (6 bases). The material sequenced was peripheral blood, taken 12 weeks after starting pembrolizumab. The clonotype was recovered from an adult with mismatch repair-deficient cancer. As DNA, the CDR3 is TGCGCCAGCGAGAAAATGCTAGCGTCCTACAATGAGCAGTTCTTC. Amino acid sequence: CASEKMLASYNEQFF.